This T cell receptor beta chain came from a study of T cell clonotyping in hematopoietic cell transplantation. Study-wide results and caveats: After transplant, recipient diversity fell while pathologically expanded clonotypes grew through day 180.

Worth noting for this clone: The target antigen is unknown.

The method was immunoSEQ multiplex PCR; TCRdb's version includes in-frame clones alone and lacks a portion of them. Found here are around 7,300 clones, 95% to 99% of them singletons; the top ten hold under 0.8%. This receptor was identified in a male patient aged 60-69 years who had an allogeneic stem cell transplant from a related donor, so the T cells may come from the graft donor. Some clones in this sample may be carry-over from other donors' samples. The material was PBMCs, obtained 30 days after allogeneic stem cell transplant.

The CDR3 DNA is TGCAGTGCCAGCGGGGGGCTCACGCAGTATTTT. This codes for CSASGGLTQYF. V and J are TRBV20-1 and TRBJ2-3; 9 positions agree with TRBD2. The V gene end was trimmed by 6 bases and the J gene end by 9 bases; junction bases not matched to a gene: 4. The germline V gene encodes CDR1 DFQATT and CDR2 SNEGSKA (reference sequence). CDR3 length: 11 amino acids.